What follows are 26 T cell receptor beta chains derived from one specimen sequenced in a study of cytomegalovirus exposure and HLA in healthy donors. With 60 Vbeta and 13 Jbeta primers, the PCR was carried out. The assay was immunoSEQ multiplex PCR, and TCRdb's table has in-frame clones only and misses some. Of roughly 250,000 clones listed, approximately 84% are singletons. What was sequenced was PBMCs. Receptors were obtained from a woman in her thirties or forties in good health and CMV-seropositive.

V usage is TRBV28 and J usage is TRBJ1-6; D unresolved. Trimming removed 7 bases from V and 9 bases from J, with 13 bases in between. This CDR3 contains 13 residues. Germline CDR1 reads MDHEN; CDR2 reads SYDVKM. The CDR3 sequence: CASTPAGISPLHF. As DNA, the CDR3 is TGTGCCAGCACCCCCGCGGGGATTTCACCCCTCCACTTT.

V and J are TRBV9 and TRBJ1-1; D unclear. The CDR3 totals 15 residues. The V gene lost 0 bases and the J gene lost 2 bases, with 11 bases spanning the gap. Germline lookup yields CDR1 SGDLS and CDR2 YYNGEE. In DNA form, the CDR3 reads TGTGCCAGCAGCGTAGGGCGGATCGGAAACACTGAAGCTTTCTTT. Protein product: CASSVGRIGNTEAFF.

J is TRBJ2-5 and V is TRBV18; 11 bases map to TRBD1. The CDR3 runs 15 residues. V dropped 7 bases and J dropped 2; count of bases not matched to a gene: 6. Germline assignment: CDR1 KGHSH and CDR2 LQKENI. CDR3 in amino acids: CASCGGTGGQETQYF. Here the CDR3 DNA reads TGTGCCAGCTGTGGCGGGACAGGGGGTCAAGAGACCCAGTACTTC.

The count of this clone is one. The V call is TRBV29-1, the J call TRBJ2-5; D is perhaps TRBD2 (6 bases). Germline loops: CDR1 SQVTM, CDR2 ANQGSEA. This CDR3 has 13 amino acids. The germline V and J ends were trimmed by 3 bases and 0 bases, with 8 bases remaining between them. CDR3 DNA sequence: TGCAGCGTTGAGGGGGGAAACCAAGAGACCCAGTACTTC. This codes for CSVEGGNQETQYF. The entire variable domain, with the rest obtained from reference TRBV29-1 and TRBJ2-5, is as follows: SAVISQKPSRDICQRGTSLTIQCQVDSQVTMMFWYRQQPGQSLTLIATANQGSEATYESGFVIDKFPISRPNLTFSTLTVSNMSPEDSSIYLCSVEGGNQETQYFGPGTRLLVL.

Details on this clone: A junction boundary mismatches the germline segment, possibly from a read error. Other DNA sequences within the sample encode an identical CDR3. This chain links TRBV2 with TRBJ2-3, with TRBD2 identical over 9 bases. Per the germline V gene, CDR1 is SNHLY and CDR2 is FYNNEI. CDR3 size: 15 residues. This CDR3 is CASSEGGRGTDTQYF. The CDR3 bases are TGTGCCAGCAGTGAAGGCGGGAGGGGCACAGATACGCAGTACTTT.

In its sample, this clone was seen once. V usage is TRBV19 and J usage is TRBJ2-2; D is possibly TRBD1 (6 bases). Trimming pared 3 bases from V and 1 base from J, leaving 18 bases between. Germline CDR1 reads LNHDA; CDR2 reads SQIVND (reference sequence). This CDR3 comprises 18 residues. DNA for the CDR3: TGTGCCAGTAGTATTAGTCCCCTGACAGGCGTGAACACCGGGGAGCTGTTTTTT. It codes for CASSISPLTGVNTGELFF.

This chain links TRBV18 with TRBJ2-7; D might be TRBD2 (6 bases). CDR1 is KGHSH, CDR2 LQKENI, per germline. Trimming left V 3 bases short and J 4 bases short, with 10 bases between. The CDR3 length is 13 residues. The CDR3 reads CASSPGRIYEQYF. In DNA form, the CDR3 reads TGTGCCAGCTCACCGGGGAGGATTTACGAGCAGTACTTC. Looking up the rest from reference TRBV18 and TRBJ2-7 gives the full variable domain: NAGVMQNPRHLVRRRGQEARLRCSPMKGHSHVYWYRQLPEEGLKFMVYLQKENIIDESGMPKERFSAEFPKEGPSILRIQQVVRGDSAAYFCASSPGRIYEQYFGPGTRLTVT.

This clone showed up just once. The gene calls are TRBV2 and TRBJ2-7; 8 bases are a match to TRBD1. Trimming took 6 bases from V and 5 from J; bases not matched to a gene: 27. In germline, CDR1 is SNHLY, CDR2 FYNNEI. The CDR3 spans 20 residues. In DNA form, the CDR3 reads TGTGCCAGCAGCACCGAACGGACAGGGCGAGTCAAGCGGACCAACCACGAGCAGTACTTC. Its protein product is CASSTERTGRVKRTNHEQYF. Full variable domain (outside the CDR3, taken from reference TRBV2 and TRBJ2-7): EPEVTQTPSHQVTQMGQEVILRCVPISNHLYFYWYRQILGQKVEFLVSFYNNEISEKSEIFDDQFSVERPDGSNFTLKIRSTKLEDSAMYFCASSTERTGRVKRTNHEQYFGPGTRLTVT.

The chain joins TRBV9 to TRBJ2-7, with TRBD2 identical over 7 bases. V shed 4 bases, J shed 7 bases, and the junction held 8 bases outside the gene matches. The CDR3 covers 13 residues. From germline, CDR1 is SGDLS and CDR2 YYNGEE. As DNA, the CDR3 is TGTGCCAGCAGCCCCGGACTAGTAGGTGAGCAGTACTTC. This translates into CASSPGLVGEQYF.

The V call is TRBV19, the J call TRBJ2-7; 11 bases align to TRBD2. In germline, CDR1 is LNHDA, CDR2 SQIVND (reference sequence). Trimming removed 10 bases from V and 1 base from J; junction bases left unmatched: 6. The CDR3 is 14 residues long. This chain's CDR3 is CATSTSGTSYEQYF. In DNA form, the CDR3 reads TGTGCCACCTCGACTAGCGGGACATCCTACGAGCAGTACTTC.

This clone was seen just once. This same CDR3 is encoded by further DNA sequences in the sample. The gene calls are TRBV5-1 and TRBJ2-7, with a weak D call TRBD1 (5 bases). With 4 bases removed from V and 2 bases from J, the gap between germline ends came to 10 bases. The CDR3 covers 13 residues. CDR1 is SGHRS and CDR2 is YFSETQ in the germline V gene. This CDR3 reads CASSQDTAYEQYF. Written as DNA, the CDR3 is TGCGCCAGCAGCCAGGACACGGCCTACGAGCAGTACTTC.

J is TRBJ2-7 and V is TRBV28; 8 bases align to TRBD1. Germline CDR1 is MDHEN and CDR2 is SYDVKM. The CDR3 is 14 amino acids. J gave up 2 bases and V 10 bases, and 10 bases lay outside the gene matches. The CDR3 protein is CATSTGGWAYEQYF. The CDR3 region has the DNA TGTGCCACCTCTACAGGGGGATGGGCCTACGAGCAGTACTTC. Together with reference TRBV28 and TRBJ2-7, the CDR3 gives the full variable domain: DVKVTQSSRYLVKRTGEKVFLECVQDMDHENMFWYRQDPGLGLRLIYFSYDVKMKEKGDIPEGYSVSREKKERFSLILESASTNQTSMYLCATSTGGWAYEQYFGPGTRLTVT.

This clone appeared a few times. The chain couples TRBV19 to TRBJ1-2; 8 bases map to TRBD1. Germline V gene data show CDR1 as LNHDA and CDR2 as SQIVND (reference sequence). CDR3 size: 14 residues. The V gene end was trimmed by 9 bases and the J gene end by 8 bases; junction bases not matched to a gene: 14. The CDR3 is CASQQTRTGLGYTF. The CDR3 nucleotides read TGTGCCAGCCAGCAGACTAGGACAGGGCTCGGCTACACCTTC.

The chain couples TRBV28 to TRBJ1-2; TRBD1 matches 8 bases. Per the germline V gene, CDR1 is MDHEN and CDR2 is SYDVKM. The junction had 7 bases not matched to a gene; V was cut back by 6 bases and J by 4 bases. The CDR3 runs to 14 residues. CDR3 sequence: CASSSMTGAYGYTF. The CDR3 bases are TGTGCCAGCAGCTCGATGACAGGGGCCTATGGCTACACCTTC.

This clone was detected only once. The J gene is TRBJ1-1, the V gene TRBV19; TRBD1 agrees at 7 bases. Trimming removed 6 bases from V and 0 bases from J; junction bases left unmatched: 4. The CDR3 has 14 residues. From germline, CDR1 is LNHDA and CDR2 SQIVND (reference sequence). The chain's CDR3 is CASSSRGVNTEAFF. The CDR3 bases are TGTGCCAGTAGCTCCAGGGGGGTGAACACTGAAGCTTTCTTT.

V is TRBV28 and J is TRBJ1-1; D is unclear. This CDR3 comprises 13 residues. With 2 bases removed from V and 8 bases from J, the gap between germline ends came to 12 bases. The germline V gene encodes CDR1 MDHEN and CDR2 SYDVKM. CDR3 DNA: TGTGCCAGCAGTTTAAGTCACCCCGGGGAAGCTTTCTTT. This encodes CASSLSHPGEAFF.

The chain links TRBV29-1 to TRBJ2-7; TRBD1 matches 9 bases. The CDR3 is 13 residues long. Trimming took 7 bases from V and 3 from J; bases not matched to a gene: 7. Germline-derived CDR1 and CDR2 are SQVTM and ANQGSEA. In nucleotides, the CDR3 is TGCAGCGGGGGGACAGGGCGAAGCTACGAGCAGTACTTC. Amino acids: CSGGTGRSYEQYF.

As regards this clone: The sample contains more than one DNA sequence encoding this CDR3. The chain couples TRBV27 to TRBJ2-7; maybe TRBD2 (6 bases). Looked up from germline, CDR1 is MNHEY and CDR2 is SMNVEV (reference sequence). The V and J ends lost 3 bases and 0 bases respectively, with 9 bases between them. The CDR3 totals 14 residues. CDR3 bases: TGTGCCAGCAGTTTTAGCGGATCCTCCTACGAGCAGTACTTC. Amino acids: CASSFSGSSYEQYF.

The CDR3 here is CASNSGSLETQYF. DNA for the CDR3: TGTGCCAGCAATAGCGGGAGTTTGGAGACCCAGTACTTC. The chain joins TRBV6-5 to TRBJ2-5, with TRBD2 matching over 9 bases. J lost 5 bases, V lost 7 bases, and 5 bases had no gene match. In germline, CDR1 is MNHEY, CDR2 SVGAGI. CDR3 length: 13 amino acids.

This clone was counted only a few times. The chain is built from TRBV14 and TRBJ2-7, with 9 nucleotides matching TRBD2. There are 19 residues in the CDR3. Trimming removed 0 bases from V and 0 bases from J; junction bases left unmatched: 12. The V gene's germline CDR1 is SGHDN and CDR2 FVKESK. The CDR3 sequence is CASSQDSVSSGRYSYEQYF. The DNA for the CDR3 is TGTGCCAGCAGCCAAGATTCGGTTAGTAGCGGGAGATACTCCTACGAGCAGTACTTC.

The rearrangement joins TRBV5-4 to TRBJ2-1; no definite D call. Germline CDR1 SGHNT, CDR2 YYREEE (reference sequence). CDR3 size: 14 residues. V lost 1 base, J lost 8 bases, and 13 bases lay in between. DNA for the CDR3: TGTGCCAGCAGCTTGTGGTGGTCGGGTGATGAGCAGTTCTTC. As protein: CASSLWWSGDEQFF. Full variable domain (outside the CDR3, taken from reference TRBV5-4 and TRBJ2-1): ETGVTQSPTHLIKTRGQQVTLRCSSQSGHNTVSWYQQALGQGPQFIFQYYREEENGRGNFPPRFSGLQFPNYSSELNVNALELDDSALYLCASSLWWSGDEQFFGPGTRLTVL.

Worth noting for this clone: Distinct nucleotide sequences in the sample also encode this CDR3. This chain connects TRBV30 to TRBJ1-1; D might be TRBD1 (6 bases). The CDR3 sequence is 13 residues long. Between the trimmed V and J ends, which lost 0 bases and 1 base, there was a span of 6 bases. The germline V gene has CDR1 GTSNPN and CDR2 SVGIG (reference sequence). The CDR3 sequence is CAWSVGGNTEAFF. The CDR3, as DNA: TGTGCCTGGAGTGTAGGGGGGAACACTGAAGCTTTCTTT. The variable domain in full, completed from reference TRBV30 and TRBJ1-1, reads SQTIHQWPATLVQPVGSPLSLECTVEGTSNPNLYWYRQAAGRGLQLLFYSVGIGQISSEVPQNLSASRPQDRQFILSSKKLLLSDSGFYLCAWSVGGNTEAFFGQGTRLTVV.

This chain connects TRBV27 to TRBJ2-1, with a weak D call TRBD2 (5 bases). V lost 3 bases to trimming and J lost 3 bases, with 9 bases between them. CDR1 is MNHEY, CDR2 SMNVEV, per germline (reference sequence). The CDR3 is made up of 14 amino acids. CDR3 region: CASSLIGDYNEQFF. In DNA form, the CDR3 reads TGTGCCAGCAGTTTGATCGGGGACTACAATGAGCAGTTCTTC.

The V gene is TRBV27, the J gene TRBJ1-1; 8 nucleotides agree with TRBD1. This CDR3 spans 15 amino acids. V lost 5 bases and J lost 0; bases outside the gene matches: 5. CDR1 and CDR2 from the germline V gene are MNHEY and SMNVEV (reference sequence). The CDR3 region has the DNA TGTGCCAGCAGTGCCGGACAGGGTATGAACACTGAAGCTTTCTTT. Amino acid sequence: CASSAGQGMNTEAFF.

The CDR3 DNA is TGTGCCAGCTCACCAGGGGCCATAGCCAAAAACATTCAGTACTTC. Encoded protein: CASSPGAIAKNIQYF. J is TRBJ2-4 and V is TRBV18, with a tentative D call TRBD1 (5 bases). The V end lost 2 bases, the J end lost 0 bases, and 8 bases lay between the germline ends. This CDR3 region has 15 residues. Germline V gene sequence: CDR1 KGHSH, CDR2 LQKENI.

V gene TRBV19 combines with J gene TRBJ2-1; D might be TRBD1 (7 bases). V lost 3 bases and J 7 bases, leaving 16 bases between the germline ends. This CDR3 region has 15 residues. Germline V CDR1 and CDR2: LNHDA, SQIVND (reference sequence). The CDR3 DNA reads as TGTGCCAGTAGTATCCGGCCAGGGGGGCTTAATGAGCAGTTCTTC. The encoded protein is CASSIRPGGLNEQFF.